This T cell receptor beta chain was recorded in a study of OX40 agonist ivuxolimab in advanced cancers. About the research overall: The dose-escalation group included hepatocellular carcinoma, melanoma, renal cell carcinoma and head and neck cancer.

Concerning this clone itself: Its specificity is unknown.

Method: immunoSEQ multiplex PCR; TCRdb's copy keeps in-frame clones and lacks some. The sample contains 60,000 to 75,000 clones, almost 95% of which appear only once. The study, taken as a whole, reports: Low levels of normalized T-cell clonal expansion also appeared in some nonresponders. On average, CD8+ T cells showed a greater number of expanded clones than CD4+. By week 6 at 0.1 to 3.0 mg/kg, blood CD4+ and CD8+ T cells had expanded clonally.

Material: CD4+ or CD8+ T cells sorted from blood, obtained in a trial of the OX40 agonist ivuxolimab. The sequence was collected from an adult with an advanced solid tumor such as melanoma, head and neck, liver or kidney cancer.

The CDR3 sequence: CASSPTDTNTEAFF. CDR3 DNA: TGCGCCAGCAGCCCAACGGACACGAACACTGAAGCTTTCTTT. The rearrangement uses TRBV4-1 and TRBJ1-1; a weak D match, TRBD1 (5 bases). V was clipped by 4 bases and J by 1 base, with 10 bases between them. Germline-derived CDR1 and CDR2 are MGHRA and YSYEKL. This CDR3 has 14 amino acids.